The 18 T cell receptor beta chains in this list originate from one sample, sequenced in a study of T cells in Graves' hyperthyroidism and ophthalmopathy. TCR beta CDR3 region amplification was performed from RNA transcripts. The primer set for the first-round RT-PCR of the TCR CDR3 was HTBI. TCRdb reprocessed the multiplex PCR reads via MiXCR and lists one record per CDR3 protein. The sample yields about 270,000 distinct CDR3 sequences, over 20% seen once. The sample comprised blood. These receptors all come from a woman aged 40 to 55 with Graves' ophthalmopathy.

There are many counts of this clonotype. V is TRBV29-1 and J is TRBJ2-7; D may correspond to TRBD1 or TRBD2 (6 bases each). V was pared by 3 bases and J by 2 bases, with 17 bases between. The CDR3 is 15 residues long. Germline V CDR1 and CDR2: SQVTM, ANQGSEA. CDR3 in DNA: TGCAGCGTTGAGGAAGGAGGGACATTAGCCTACGAGCAGTACTTC. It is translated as CSVEEGGTLAYEQYF.

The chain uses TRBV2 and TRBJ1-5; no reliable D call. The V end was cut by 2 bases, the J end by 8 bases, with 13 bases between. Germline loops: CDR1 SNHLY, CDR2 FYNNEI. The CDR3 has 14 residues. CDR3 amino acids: CASSELRGLEPQHF. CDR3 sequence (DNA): TGTGCCAGCAGTGAACTTCGGGGTTTGGAGCCCCAGCATTTT. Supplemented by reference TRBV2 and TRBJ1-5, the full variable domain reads EPEVTQTPSHQVTQMGQEVILRCVPISNHLYFYWYRQILGQKVEFLVSFYNNEISEKSEIFDDQFSVERPDGSNFTLKIRSTKLEDSAMYFCASSELRGLEPQHFGDGTRLSIL.

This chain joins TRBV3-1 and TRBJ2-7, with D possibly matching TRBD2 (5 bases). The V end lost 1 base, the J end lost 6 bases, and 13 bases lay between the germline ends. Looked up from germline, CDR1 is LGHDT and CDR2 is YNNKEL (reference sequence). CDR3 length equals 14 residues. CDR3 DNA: TGTGCCAGCAGCCAAGGACGGGGATGGGGCGAGCAGTACTTC. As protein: CASSQGRGWGEQYF.

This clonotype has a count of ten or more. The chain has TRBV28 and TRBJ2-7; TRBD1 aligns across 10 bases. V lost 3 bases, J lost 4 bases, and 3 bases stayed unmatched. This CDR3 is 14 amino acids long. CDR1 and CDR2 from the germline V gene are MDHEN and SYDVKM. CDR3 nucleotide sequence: TGTGCCAGCAGTTTCCGGGACAGGGGTTACGAGCAGTACTTC. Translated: CASSFRDRGYEQYF.

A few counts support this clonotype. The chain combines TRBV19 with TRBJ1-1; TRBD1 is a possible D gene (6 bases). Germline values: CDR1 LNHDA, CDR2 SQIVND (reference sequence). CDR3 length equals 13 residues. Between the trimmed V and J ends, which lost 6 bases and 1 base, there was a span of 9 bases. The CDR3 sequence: CASRRGPNTEAFF. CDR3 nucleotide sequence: TGTGCCAGTAGGCGGGGGCCGAACACTGAAGCTTTCTTT.

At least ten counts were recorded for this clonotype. Written as DNA, the CDR3 is TGTGCCAGCAGTTCCAGACTTGATCCTGGCTACACCTTC. Encoded protein: CASSSRLDPGYTF. The chain joins TRBV12-3 or TRBV12-4 to TRBJ1-2; no definite D call. The V end lost 4 bases, the J end lost 7 bases, and 13 bases lay between the germline ends. The CDR3 length is 13 residues.

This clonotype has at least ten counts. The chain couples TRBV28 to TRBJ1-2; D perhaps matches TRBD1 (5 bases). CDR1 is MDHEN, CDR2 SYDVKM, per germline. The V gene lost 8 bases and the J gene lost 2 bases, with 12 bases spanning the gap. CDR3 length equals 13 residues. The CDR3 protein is CASARGANYGYTF. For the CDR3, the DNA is TGTGCCAGCGCCCGGGGCGCAAACTATGGCTACACCTTC.

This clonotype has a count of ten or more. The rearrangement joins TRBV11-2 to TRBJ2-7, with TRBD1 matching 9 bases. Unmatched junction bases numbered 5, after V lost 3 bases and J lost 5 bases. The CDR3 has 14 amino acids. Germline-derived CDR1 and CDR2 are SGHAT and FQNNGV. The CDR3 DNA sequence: TGTGCCAGCAGCTTTGGGACAGGGTTCAACGAGCAGTACTTC. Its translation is CASSFGTGFNEQYF.

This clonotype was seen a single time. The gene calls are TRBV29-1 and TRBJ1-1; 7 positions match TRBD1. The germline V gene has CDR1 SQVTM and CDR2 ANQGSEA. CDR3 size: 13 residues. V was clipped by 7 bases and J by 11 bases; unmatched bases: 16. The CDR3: CSATSQTGSIAFF. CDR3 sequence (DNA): TGCAGCGCCACCTCACAGACAGGGTCAATTGCTTTCTTT.

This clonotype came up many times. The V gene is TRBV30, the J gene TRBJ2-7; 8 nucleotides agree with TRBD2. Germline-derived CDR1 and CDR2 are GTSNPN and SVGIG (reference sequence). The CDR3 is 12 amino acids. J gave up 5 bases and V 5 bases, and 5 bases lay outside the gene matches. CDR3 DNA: TGTGCCTGGGCCGGGGGGGTTAACGAGCAGTACTTC. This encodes CAWAGGVNEQYF.

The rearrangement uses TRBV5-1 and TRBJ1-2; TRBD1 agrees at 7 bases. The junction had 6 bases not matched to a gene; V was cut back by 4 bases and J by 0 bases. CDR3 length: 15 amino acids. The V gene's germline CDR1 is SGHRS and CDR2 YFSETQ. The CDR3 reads CASSGAQGTNYGYTF. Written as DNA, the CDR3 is TGCGCCAGCAGCGGGGCACAGGGGACTAACTATGGCTACACCTTC.

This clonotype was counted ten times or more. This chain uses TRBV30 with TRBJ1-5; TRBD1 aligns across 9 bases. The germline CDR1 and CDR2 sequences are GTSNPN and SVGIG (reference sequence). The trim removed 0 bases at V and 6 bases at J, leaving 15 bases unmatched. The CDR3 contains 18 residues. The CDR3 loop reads CAWSVGVQGARGTQPQHF. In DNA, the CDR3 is TGTGCCTGGAGTGTCGGGGTACAGGGGGCGAGGGGAACTCAGCCCCAGCATTTT.

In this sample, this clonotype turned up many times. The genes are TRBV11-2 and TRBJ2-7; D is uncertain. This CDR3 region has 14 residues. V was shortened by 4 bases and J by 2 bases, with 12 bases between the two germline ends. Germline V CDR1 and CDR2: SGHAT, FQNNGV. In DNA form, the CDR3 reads TGTGCCAGCAGCTCTAACGTCACCCCCTACGAGCAGTACTTC. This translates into CASSSNVTPYEQYF.

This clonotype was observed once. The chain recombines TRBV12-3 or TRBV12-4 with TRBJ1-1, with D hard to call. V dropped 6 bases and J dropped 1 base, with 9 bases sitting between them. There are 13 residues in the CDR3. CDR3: CASSTRQNTEAFF. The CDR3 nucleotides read TGTGCCAGCAGCACCAGACAGAACACTGAAGCTTTCTTT.

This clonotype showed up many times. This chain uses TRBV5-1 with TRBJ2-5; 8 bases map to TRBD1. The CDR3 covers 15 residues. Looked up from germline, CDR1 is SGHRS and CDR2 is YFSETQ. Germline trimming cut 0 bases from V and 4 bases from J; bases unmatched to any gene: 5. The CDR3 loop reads CASSLGAGGIETQYF. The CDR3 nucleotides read TGCGCCAGCAGCTTGGGCGCAGGGGGCATAGAGACCCAGTACTTC.

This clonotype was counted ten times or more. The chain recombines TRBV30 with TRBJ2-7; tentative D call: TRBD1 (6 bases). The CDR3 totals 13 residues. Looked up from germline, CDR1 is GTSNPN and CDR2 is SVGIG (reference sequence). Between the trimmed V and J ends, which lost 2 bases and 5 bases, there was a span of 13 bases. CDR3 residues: CAWSLGGDDEQYF. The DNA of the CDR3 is TGTGCCTGGAGTTTAGGGGGAGACGACGAGCAGTACTTC.

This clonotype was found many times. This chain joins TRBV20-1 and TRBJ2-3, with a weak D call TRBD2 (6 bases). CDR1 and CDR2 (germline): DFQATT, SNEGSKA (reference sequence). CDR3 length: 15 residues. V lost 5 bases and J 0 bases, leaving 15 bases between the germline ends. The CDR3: CSAGEADPSTDTQYF. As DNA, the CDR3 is TGCAGTGCTGGGGAGGCTGACCCTAGCACAGATACGCAGTATTTT.

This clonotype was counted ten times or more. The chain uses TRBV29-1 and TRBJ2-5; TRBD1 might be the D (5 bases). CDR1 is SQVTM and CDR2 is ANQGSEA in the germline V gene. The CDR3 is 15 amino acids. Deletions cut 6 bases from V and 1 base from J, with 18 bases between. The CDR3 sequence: CSVKGVPSSQETQYF. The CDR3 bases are TGCAGCGTCAAAGGGGTTCCCAGTTCCCAAGAGACCCAGTACTTC.